The 32 T cell receptor beta chains below all came from one sample that was sequenced in a study of CD8 T cells in Susac syndrome. cDNA came from about 0.5 to 1 ug RNA primed by random hexamers. TCRdb reprocessed the immunoSEQ multiplex PCR reads via MiXCR and lists one record per CDR3 protein. Seen here are 130,000 or so distinct CDR3 sequences, 85% to 95% observed once, and the top ten hold 0.28%. Sequences were obtained from CD8+ T cells from PBMCs. The receptors here all came from a human donor with Susac syndrome.

V usage is TRBV29-1 and J usage is TRBJ2-1; D tentatively reads TRBD1 or TRBD2 (6 bases each). V lost 3 bases, J lost 8 bases, and 20 bases lay in between. CDR1 is SQVTM and CDR2 is ANQGSEA in the germline V gene. There are 15 residues in the CDR3. CDR3 bases: TGCAGCGTTGACTGTCTGGGACCGGAGGGGGATGAGCAGTTCTTC. As protein: CSVDCLGPEGDEQFF.

The chain combines TRBV5-6 with TRBJ1-5, with 8 bases lining up with TRBD1. Germline loops: CDR1 SGHDT, CDR2 YYEEEE. V lost 4 bases to trimming and J lost 2 bases; unmatched junction nucleotides: 2. This CDR3 has 14 amino acids. The CDR3 DNA sequence: TGTGCCAGCAGCGGACAGGGAGGCAATCAGCCCCAGCATTTT. Amino acid sequence: CASSGQGGNQPQHF.

This clonotype has a single count. This chain uses TRBV6-2 or TRBV6-3 with TRBJ1-1, with no clear D. The CDR3 covers 14 residues. Trimming removed 5 bases at V and 1 base at J, with 11 bases between. Germline V CDR1 and CDR2: MNHEY, SVGEGT. DNA for the CDR3: TGTGCCAGCAGTCTACTGAGTGAGAACACTGAAGCTTTCTTT. Protein: CASSLLSENTEAFF.

This clonotype was seen more than once but under ten times. The rearrangement uses TRBV25-1 and TRBJ2-1, with D possibly TRBD2 on 6 matching bases. This CDR3 is built from 12 residues. V gave up 3 bases and J gave up 7 bases, with 7 bases separating them. CDR1 is MGHDK, CDR2 SYGVNS, per germline. The CDR3 region has the DNA TGTGCCAGCAGTGACGGGGGTAATGAGCAGTTCTTC. Encoded protein: CASSDGGNEQFF.

V and J are TRBV9 and TRBJ2-3; 11 nucleotides agree with TRBD1. Germline V gene data show CDR1 as SGDLS and CDR2 as YYNGEE. V lost 4 bases to trimming and J lost 4 bases; unmatched junction nucleotides: 8. CDR3 length: 16 amino acids. Written as DNA, the CDR3 is TGTGCCAGCAGCCTAACTCCGGGACAGGGGGCAGATACGCAGTATTTT. Its protein is CASSLTPGQGADTQYF.

The rearrangement joins TRBV29-1 to TRBJ2-1; 9 nucleotides line up with TRBD2. Germline trimming cut 3 bases from V and 7 bases from J; bases unmatched to any gene: 7. This CDR3 is 14 amino acids long. From germline, CDR1 is SQVTM and CDR2 ANQGSEA. The CDR3 bases are TGCAGCGTTGATGCTAGCGGGGCTGGGAATGAGCAGTTCTTC. The encoded protein is CSVDASGAGNEQFF.

The chain couples TRBV29-1 to TRBJ1-1; D ambiguous. The germline CDR1 and CDR2 sequences are SQVTM and ANQGSEA. Deletions cut 6 bases from V and 3 bases from J, with 11 bases between. The CDR3 spans 12 residues. The CDR3 here is CSVLGVDTEAFF. As DNA, the CDR3 is TGCAGCGTCCTGGGCGTGGACACTGAAGCTTTCTTT.

This sequence joins TRBV6-1 and TRBJ2-7; tentative D call: TRBD2 (7 bases). The V gene lost 0 bases and the J gene lost 3 bases, with 12 bases spanning the gap. This CDR3 comprises 15 residues. Germline lookup yields CDR1 MNHNS and CDR2 SASEGT. CDR3 amino acids: CASSEAQGGGYEQYF. The CDR3 nucleotides are TGTGCCAGCAGTGAAGCGCAGGGAGGGGGCTACGAGCAGTACTTC.

The V call is TRBV20-1, the J call TRBJ2-1; the match to TRBD2 covers 12 bases. Per the germline V gene, CDR1 is DFQATT and CDR2 is SNEGSKA (reference sequence). J lost 7 bases, V lost 6 bases, and 4 bases had no gene match. The CDR3 extends over 13 amino acids. CDR3 coding DNA: TGCAGTGCACGACTAGCGGGGGAGAATGAGCAGTTCTTC. It translates to CSARLAGENEQFF.

The V and J genes are TRBV15 and TRBJ2-1; the match to TRBD2 covers 10 bases. The germline V gene encodes CDR1 LNHNV and CDR2 YYDKDF (reference sequence). The CDR3 is 17 residues long. The J segment lost 7 bases and the V segment lost 0 bases, leaving 9 bases of the junction unmatched. For the CDR3, the DNA is TGTGCCACCAGCAGAGATCCCCGAGCGGGGGGGTTGAATGAGCAGTTCTTC. It codes for CATSRDPRAGGLNEQFF.

This chain joins TRBV4-2 and TRBJ2-2, with no clear D. Germline loops: CDR1 LGHNA, CDR2 YNFKEQ. The CDR3 has 16 amino acids. V was shortened by 1 base and J by 1 base, with 10 bases between the two germline ends. CDR3 nucleotide sequence: TGTGCCAGCAGCCAAGTTACGGGTCAGAACACCGGGGAGCTGTTTTTT. Protein sequence: CASSQVTGQNTGELFF.

The chain has TRBV12-3 or TRBV12-4 and TRBJ2-7; the D is unclear. The V gene lost 1 base and the J gene lost 4 bases, with 5 bases spanning the gap. The CDR3 spans 12 residues. CDR3 coding DNA: TGTGCCAGCAGTTTAGGCCTTTACGAGCAGTACTTC. It codes for CASSLGLYEQYF.

The rearrangement joins TRBV29-1 to TRBJ2-3; TRBD2 matches at 7 bases. This CDR3 is 15 amino acids long. Trimming took 6 bases from V and 4 from J; bases not matched to a gene: 13. CDR1 is SQVTM and CDR2 is ANQGSEA in the germline V gene. The CDR3, as DNA: TGCAGCGTCGAAAGGACTAGGCGAGGGGCAGATACGCAGTATTTT. Translating gives CSVERTRRGADTQYF.

V and J are TRBV7-6 and TRBJ1-1; TRBD1 matches at 7 bases. Germline V lookup: CDR1 SGHVS, CDR2 FNYEAQ. Trimming took 1 base from V and 1 from J; bases not matched to a gene: 0. This CDR3 has 14 residues. DNA for the CDR3: TGTGCCAGCAGCTTAGGACAGGGGAACACTGAAGCTTTCTTT. The encoded protein is CASSLGQGNTEAFF. Full variable domain (remainder filled in from reference TRBV7-6 and TRBJ1-1): GAGVSQSPRYKVTKRGQDVALRCDPISGHVSLYWYRQALGQGPEFLTYFNYEAQQDKSGLPNDRFSAERPEGSISTLTIQRTEQRDSAMYRCASSLGQGNTEAFFGQGTRLTVV.

The rearrangement uses TRBV12-3 or TRBV12-4 and TRBJ1-2; D may be TRBD1 (5 bases). V lost 4 bases to trimming and J lost 4 bases, with 7 bases between them. The CDR3 contains 12 residues. The chain's CDR3 is CASSSRAYGYTF. The CDR3 nucleotides read TGTGCCAGCAGTTCCAGGGCCTATGGCTACACCTTC.

The V gene is TRBV5-4, the J gene TRBJ2-3; no firm D call. The CDR3 totals 16 residues. Germline loops: CDR1 SGHNT, CDR2 YYREEE (reference sequence). V was trimmed by 0 bases and J by 2 bases, leaving 13 bases between them. The CDR3 sequence: CASSLALARATDTQYF. The CDR3 DNA reads as TGTGCCAGCAGCTTGGCCCTCGCTCGTGCCACAGATACGCAGTATTTT.

V usage is TRBV3-1 and J usage is TRBJ1-6, with 7 bases lining up with TRBD1. This CDR3 comprises 13 residues. The germline CDR1 and CDR2 sequences are LGHDT and YNNKEL (reference sequence). With 5 bases clipped from V and 11 bases from J, the junction kept 6 bases outside the gene matches. In nucleotides, the CDR3 is TGTGCCAGCAGCAGCTACAGGGGTGCACCCCTCCACTTT. Translated, it gives CASSSYRGAPLHF.

J is TRBJ2-3 and V is TRBV5-4; D uncertain. Germline lookup yields CDR1 SGHNT and CDR2 YYREEE (reference sequence). Trimming stripped 4 bases from V and 5 bases from J, with 11 bases between. This CDR3 contains 13 residues. CDR3 nucleotides: TGTGCCAGCAGCCCCGCCCCAATAGATACGCAGTATTTT. Translation gives CASSPAPIDTQYF.

The genes are TRBV6-5 and TRBJ2-2, with unresolved D. Germline V lookup: CDR1 MNHEY, CDR2 SVGAGI. V shed 0 bases and J shed 5 bases, with 4 bases lying between them. The CDR3 runs 13 residues. CDR3 DNA sequence: TGTGCCAGCAGTTACTCCTCTACCGGGGAGCTGTTTTTT. The encoded protein is CASSYSSTGELFF.

In this sample, this clonotype turned up once. The CDR3, as DNA: TGTGCCAGCAGCTCCCCCCGAACTAGCGGGGGGGCACATCCGCAGTATTTT. Its translation: CASSSPRTSGGAHPQYF. The V gene is TRBV7-6, the J gene TRBJ2-3, with 13 positions matching TRBD2. Trimming cost V 4 bases and J 10 bases; bases outside gene matches: 14. Germline-derived CDR1 and CDR2 are SGHVS and FNYEAQ. The CDR3 extends over 17 amino acids.

This chain joins TRBV5-6 and TRBJ1-1; D not certain. The CDR3 runs 13 residues. Trimming cost V 6 bases and J 0 bases, with 9 bases left between them. Germline CDR1 and CDR2: SGHDT and YYEEEE. CDR3: CASTLQMNTEAFF. The CDR3 DNA sequence: TGTGCCAGCACTCTACAAATGAACACTGAAGCTTTCTTT.

The chain links TRBV7-6 to TRBJ2-3, with D perhaps matching TRBD1 (6 bases). This CDR3 has 14 residues. V shed 5 bases and J shed 4 bases, with 13 bases lying between them. Per the germline V gene, CDR1 is SGHVS and CDR2 is FNYEAQ. CDR3 in amino acids: CASSAGAGADTQYF. The CDR3 DNA reads as TGTGCCAGCAGCGCGGGTGCAGGGGCAGATACGCAGTATTTT.

This clonotype was recorded once. This rearrangement joins TRBV20-1 to TRBJ2-2, with 10 positions matching TRBD2. V lost 3 bases to trimming and J lost 4 bases; unmatched junction nucleotides: 8. In germline, CDR1 is DFQATT, CDR2 SNEGSKA (reference sequence). CDR3 size: 16 residues. The CDR3 sequence is CSASAKGLAATGELFF. Written as DNA, the CDR3 is TGCAGTGCTAGTGCAAAAGGACTAGCGGCCACCGGGGAGCTGTTTTTT.

The chain has TRBV6-1 and TRBJ2-7; 12 positions match TRBD2. V lost 6 bases and J lost 7; bases outside the gene matches: 13. The CDR3 is 16 amino acids. Germline V CDR1 and CDR2: MNHNS, SASEGT. CDR3 region: CASRETSGGVLREQYF. The CDR3 DNA is TGTGCCAGCAGAGAGACTAGCGGGGGCGTTCTTCGGGAGCAGTACTTC.

This chain joins TRBV12-3 or TRBV12-4 and TRBJ2-3, with 10 bases aligning to TRBD1. This CDR3 has 15 amino acids. V lost 8 bases to trimming and J lost 5 bases; unmatched junction nucleotides: 10. The CDR3 bases are TGTGCCAGCCTCTACCGGGACAGGGGTGGAGATACGCAGTATTTT. Encoded protein: CASLYRDRGGDTQYF.

The rearrangement joins TRBV29-1 to TRBJ2-5; the D gene is possibly TRBD2 (6 bases). The CDR3 sequence is 15 residues long. Trimming took 3 bases from V and 1 from J, leaving 15 bases between them. The V gene's germline CDR1 is SQVTM and CDR2 ANQGSEA. Written as DNA, the CDR3 is TGCAGCGTTGAGGGTTACGTAGCGGCCCAAGAGACCCAGTACTTC. As protein: CSVEGYVAAQETQYF.

This clonotype showed up just once. V and J are TRBV12-3 or TRBV12-4 and TRBJ2-3; maybe TRBD2 (6 bases). Trimming pared 5 bases from V and 0 bases from J, leaving 9 bases between. There are 14 residues in the CDR3. Here the CDR3 reads CASSITSSTDTQYF. As DNA, the CDR3 is TGTGCCAGCAGTATCACTAGCAGCACAGATACGCAGTATTTT.

The CDR3 DNA sequence: TGCAGCGCAGGGACAGTCTATGGCTACACCTTC. It is translated as CSAGTVYGYTF. This chain connects TRBV29-1 to TRBJ1-2; 7 bases match TRBD1. This CDR3 region has 11 residues. CDR1 SQVTM and CDR2 ANQGSEA come from the germline V gene. Trimming cost V 7 bases and J 4 bases; bases outside gene matches: 3. The full variable domain, in which reference TRBV29-1 and TRBJ1-2 provide the parts outside the CDR3, is SAVISQKPSRDICQRGTSLTIQCQVDSQVTMMFWYRQQPGQSLTLIATANQGSEATYESGFVIDKFPISRPNLTFSTLTVSNMSPEDSSIYLCSAGTVYGYTFGSGTRLTVV.

The chain carries TRBV9 and TRBJ1-1, with 9 bases lining up with TRBD1. Trimming cost V 3 bases and J 6 bases; bases outside gene matches: 3. Looked up from germline, CDR1 is SGDLS and CDR2 is YYNGEE. The CDR3 has 13 residues. The CDR3 DNA sequence: TGTGCCAGCAGCGGACAGGGGGACCCTGAAGCTTTCTTT. It codes for CASSGQGDPEAFF. Using reference TRBV9 and TRBJ1-1 for the parts outside the CDR3, the full variable domain is DSGVTQTPKHLITATGQRVTLRCSPRSGDLSVYWYQQSLDQGLQFLIQYYNGEERAKGNILERFSAQQFPDLHSELNLSSLELGDSALYFCASSGQGDPEAFFGQGTRLTVV.

V gene TRBV14 combines with J gene TRBJ2-2, with unresolved D. Germline lookup yields CDR1 SGHDN and CDR2 FVKESK. The V end was cut by 5 bases, the J end by 1 base, with 8 bases between. The CDR3 runs 14 residues. The CDR3 nucleotides read TGTGCCAGCAGCTCCATGGGGAACACCGGGGAGCTGTTTTTT. Amino acids: CASSSMGNTGELFF.

The V gene is TRBV19, the J gene TRBJ2-7, with 7 bases lining up with TRBD1. The CDR3 length is 13 residues. Germline V lookup: CDR1 LNHDA, CDR2 SQIVND (reference sequence). With V trimmed by 6 bases and J by 3 bases, 5 bases remained unmatched. CDR3 region: CASSSAGGYEQYF. As DNA, the CDR3 is TGTGCCAGTAGCTCGGCAGGGGGCTACGAGCAGTACTTC.

The rearrangement joins TRBV29-1 to TRBJ2-3; TRBD2 aligns across 9 bases. The CDR3 is made up of 19 amino acids. From germline, CDR1 is SQVTM and CDR2 ANQGSEA. V shed 2 bases and J 2 bases; nucleotides not matched to a gene: 17. In DNA form, the CDR3 reads TGCAGCGTTGAAACCCCTGCGGGGGGGAAACCTCCGACCACAGATACGCAGTATTTT. Translating gives CSVETPAGGKPPTTDTQYF.